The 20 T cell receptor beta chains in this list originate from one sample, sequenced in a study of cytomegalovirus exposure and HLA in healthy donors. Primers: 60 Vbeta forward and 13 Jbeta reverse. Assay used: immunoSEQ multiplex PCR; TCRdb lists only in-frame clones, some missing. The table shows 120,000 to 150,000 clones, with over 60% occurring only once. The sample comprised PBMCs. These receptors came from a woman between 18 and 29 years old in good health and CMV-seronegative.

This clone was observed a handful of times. This CDR3 is CASSQSGRDRQPQHF. Written as DNA, the CDR3 is TGTGCCAGCAGCCAAAGCGGTAGGGACAGACAGCCCCAGCATTTT. The gene calls are TRBV7-9 and TRBJ1-5, with TRBD1 matching over 7 bases. CDR1 and CDR2 from the germline V gene are SEHNR and FQNEAQ (reference sequence). There are 15 residues in the CDR3. Trimming removed 5 bases from V and 7 bases from J; junction bases left unmatched: 11.

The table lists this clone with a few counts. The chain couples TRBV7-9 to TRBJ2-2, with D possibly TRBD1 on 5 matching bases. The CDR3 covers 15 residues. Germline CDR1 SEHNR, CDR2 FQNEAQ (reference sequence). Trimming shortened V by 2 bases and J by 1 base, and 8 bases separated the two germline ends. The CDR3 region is CASSLQGWNTGELFF. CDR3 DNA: TGTGCCAGCAGCTTACAGGGATGGAACACCGGGGAGCTGTTTTTT.

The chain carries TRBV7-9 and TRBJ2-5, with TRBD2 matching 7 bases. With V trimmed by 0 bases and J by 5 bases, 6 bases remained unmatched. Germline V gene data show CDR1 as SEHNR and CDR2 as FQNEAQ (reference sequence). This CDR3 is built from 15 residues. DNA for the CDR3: TGTGCCAGCAGCTTAGCGGCGGGGGAGTTTGAGACCCAGTACTTC. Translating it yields CASSLAAGEFETQYF.

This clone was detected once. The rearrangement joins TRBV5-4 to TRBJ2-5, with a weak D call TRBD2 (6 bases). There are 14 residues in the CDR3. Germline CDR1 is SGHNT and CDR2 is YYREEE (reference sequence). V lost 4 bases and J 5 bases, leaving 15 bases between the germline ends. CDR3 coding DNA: TGTGCCAGCAGCCCCGCGGAGGGGCGGGAGACCCAGTACTTC. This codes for CASSPAEGRETQYF. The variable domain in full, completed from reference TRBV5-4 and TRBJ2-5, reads ETGVTQSPTHLIKTRGQQVTLRCSSQSGHNTVSWYQQALGQGPQFIFQYYREEENGRGNFPPRFSGLQFPNYSSELNVNALELDDSALYLCASSPAEGRETQYFGPGTRLLVL.

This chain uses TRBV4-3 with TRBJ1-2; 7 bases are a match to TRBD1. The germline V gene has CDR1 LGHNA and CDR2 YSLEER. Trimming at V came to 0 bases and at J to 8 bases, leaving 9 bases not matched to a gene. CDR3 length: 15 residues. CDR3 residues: CASSQDWTTGEGYTF. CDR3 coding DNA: TGCGCCAGCAGCCAAGATTGGACCACAGGGGAAGGCTACACCTTC.

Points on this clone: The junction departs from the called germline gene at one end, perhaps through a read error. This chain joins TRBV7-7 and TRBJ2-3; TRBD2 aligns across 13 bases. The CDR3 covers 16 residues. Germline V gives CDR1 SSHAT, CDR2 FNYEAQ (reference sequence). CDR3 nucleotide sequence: TGTGCTAGCAGCGCAGGGACTAGCGGGGGCACAGATACGCAGTATTTT. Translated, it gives CASSAGTSGGTDTQYF.

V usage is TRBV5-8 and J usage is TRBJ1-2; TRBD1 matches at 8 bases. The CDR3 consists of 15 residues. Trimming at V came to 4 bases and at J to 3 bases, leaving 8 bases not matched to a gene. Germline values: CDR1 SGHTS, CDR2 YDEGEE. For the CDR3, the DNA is TGTGCCAGCAGCCCGTTTCAGGGGGCGGACTATGGCTACACCTTC. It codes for CASSPFQGADYGYTF.

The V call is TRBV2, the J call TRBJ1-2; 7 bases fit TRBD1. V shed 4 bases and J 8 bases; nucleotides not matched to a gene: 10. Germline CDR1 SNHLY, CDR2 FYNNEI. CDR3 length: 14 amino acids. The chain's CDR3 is CASSGDSQIGGYTF. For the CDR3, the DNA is TGTGCCAGCAGTGGGGACAGTCAAATCGGGGGCTACACCTTC.

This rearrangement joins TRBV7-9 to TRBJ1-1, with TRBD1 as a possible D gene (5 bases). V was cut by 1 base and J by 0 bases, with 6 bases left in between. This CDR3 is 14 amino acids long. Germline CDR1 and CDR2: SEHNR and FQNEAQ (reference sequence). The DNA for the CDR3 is TGTGCCAGCAGCTTAGACAGGCTGAACACTGAAGCTTTCTTT. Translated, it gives CASSLDRLNTEAFF. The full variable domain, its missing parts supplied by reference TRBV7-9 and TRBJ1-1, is DTGVSQNPRHKITKRGQNVTFRCDPISEHNRLYWYRQTLGQGPEFLTYFQNEAQLEKSRLLSDRFSAERPKGSFSTLEIQRTEQGDSAMYLCASSLDRLNTEAFFGQGTRLTVV.

Here the CDR3 DNA reads TGTGCCAGCAGCCAAGCCGGACAGGGGACCGAAAAACTGTTTTTT. It yields the protein CASSQAGQGTEKLFF. The V and J genes are TRBV7-9 and TRBJ1-4; TRBD1 matches at 9 bases. Trimming removed 5 bases from V and 8 bases from J; junction bases left unmatched: 9. From germline, CDR1 is SEHNR and CDR2 FQNEAQ (reference sequence). The CDR3 contains 15 residues.

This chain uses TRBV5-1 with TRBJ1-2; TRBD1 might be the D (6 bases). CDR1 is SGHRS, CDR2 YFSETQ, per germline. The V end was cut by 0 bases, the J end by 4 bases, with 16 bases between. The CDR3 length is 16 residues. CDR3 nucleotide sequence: TGCGCCAGCAGCTTGGAGCTGGGGACAACCTCCTATGGCTACACCTTC. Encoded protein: CASSLELGTTSYGYTF.

CDR3 loop: CASSQDTPFPPSGLAADTQYF. The CDR3 DNA reads as TGCGCCAGCAGCCAAGATACCCCATTCCCCCCTTCCGGACTAGCGGCAGATACGCAGTATTTT. This sequence joins TRBV4-3 and TRBJ2-3; 10 bases line up with TRBD2. Germline lookup yields CDR1 LGHNA and CDR2 YSLEER. The CDR3 has 21 amino acids. Germline trimming cut 0 bases from V and 4 bases from J; bases unmatched to any gene: 19.

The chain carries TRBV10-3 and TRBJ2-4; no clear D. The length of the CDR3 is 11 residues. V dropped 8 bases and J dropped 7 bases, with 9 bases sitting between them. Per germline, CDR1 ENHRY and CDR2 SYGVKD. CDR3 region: CAIGSGNIQYF. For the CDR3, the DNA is TGTGCCATCGGGTCCGGGAACATTCAGTACTTC.

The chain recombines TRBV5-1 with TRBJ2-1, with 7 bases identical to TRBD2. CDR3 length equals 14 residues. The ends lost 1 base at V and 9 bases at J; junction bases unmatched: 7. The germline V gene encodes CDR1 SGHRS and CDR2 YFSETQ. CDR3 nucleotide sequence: TGCGCCAGCAGCTTGTCCGCGGGAGTTCTTGAGCAGTTCTTC. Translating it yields CASSLSAGVLEQFF.

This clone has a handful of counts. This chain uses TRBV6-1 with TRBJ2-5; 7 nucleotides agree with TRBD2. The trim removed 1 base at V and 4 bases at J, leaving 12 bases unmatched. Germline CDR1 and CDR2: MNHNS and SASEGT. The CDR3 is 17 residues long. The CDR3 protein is CASSEVRGKRNSETQYF. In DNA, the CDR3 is TGTGCCAGCAGTGAAGTGCGGGGGAAGCGCAACTCAGAGACCCAGTACTTC.

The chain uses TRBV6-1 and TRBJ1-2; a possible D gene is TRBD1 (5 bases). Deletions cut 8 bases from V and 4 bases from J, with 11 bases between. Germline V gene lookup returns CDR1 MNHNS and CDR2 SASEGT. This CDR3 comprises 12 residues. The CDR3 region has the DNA TGTGCCAGCTCCCTCGACAGCTATGGCTACACCTTC. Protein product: CASSLDSYGYTF.

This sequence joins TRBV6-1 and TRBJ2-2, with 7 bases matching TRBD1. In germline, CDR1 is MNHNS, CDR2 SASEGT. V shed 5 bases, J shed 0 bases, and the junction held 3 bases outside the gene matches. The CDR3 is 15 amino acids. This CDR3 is CASSSQGTNTGELFF. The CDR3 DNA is TGTGCCAGCAGTTCACAGGGGACGAACACCGGGGAGCTGTTTTTT.

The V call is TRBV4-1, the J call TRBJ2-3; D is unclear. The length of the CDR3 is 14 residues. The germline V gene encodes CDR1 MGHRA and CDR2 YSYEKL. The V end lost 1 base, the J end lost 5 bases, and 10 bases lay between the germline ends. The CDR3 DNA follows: TGCGCCAGCAGCCAAGTGCAGGCTCGAGATACGCAGTATTTT. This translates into CASSQVQARDTQYF.

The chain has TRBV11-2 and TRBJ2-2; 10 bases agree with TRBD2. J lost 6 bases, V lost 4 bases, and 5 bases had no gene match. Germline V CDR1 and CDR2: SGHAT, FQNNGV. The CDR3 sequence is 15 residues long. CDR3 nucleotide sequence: TGTGCCAGCAGCTATACTAGCGGGGTCGCCGGGGAGCTGTTTTTT. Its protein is CASSYTSGVAGELFF. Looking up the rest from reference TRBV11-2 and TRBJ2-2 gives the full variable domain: EAGVAQSPRYKIIEKRQSVAFWCNPISGHATLYWYQQILGQGPKLLIQFQNNGVVDDSQLPKDRFSAERLKGVDSTLKIQPAKLEDSAVYLCASSYTSGVAGELFFGEGSRLTVL.

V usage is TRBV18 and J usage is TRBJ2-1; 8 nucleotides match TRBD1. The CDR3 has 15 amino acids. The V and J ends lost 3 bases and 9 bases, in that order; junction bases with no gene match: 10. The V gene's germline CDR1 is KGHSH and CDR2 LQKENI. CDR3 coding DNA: TGTGCCAGCTCACCCGGGACAGGAGGGGTAACTGAGCAGTTCTTC. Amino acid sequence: CASSPGTGGVTEQFF.